Included here is one T cell receptor (beta chain) sequence, with context. This sample is drawn from a study of blood T cell repertoires in COVID-19. This CDR3 comprises 16 residues. Unmatched junction bases numbered 12, after V lost 4 bases and J lost 12 bases. Per the germline V gene, CDR1 is KGHDR and CDR2 is SFDVKD. Assay used: immunoSEQ multiplex PCR; TCRdb lists only in-frame clones, some missing. The sample records hundreds of thousands of clones, nearly 90% being singletons. The receptor was isolated from a man younger than 45 who had been exposed to COVID-19. The J gene is TRBJ2-1, the V gene TRBV24-1; TRBD2 agrees at 12 bases. Sequenced: PBMCs or T cells enriched from blood (not recorded which). For the CDR3, the DNA is TGTGCCACCAGTGACCGGACTAGCGGGGTCGTGAAAGGGCAGTTCTTC. This gives the protein CATSDRTSGVVKGQFF.